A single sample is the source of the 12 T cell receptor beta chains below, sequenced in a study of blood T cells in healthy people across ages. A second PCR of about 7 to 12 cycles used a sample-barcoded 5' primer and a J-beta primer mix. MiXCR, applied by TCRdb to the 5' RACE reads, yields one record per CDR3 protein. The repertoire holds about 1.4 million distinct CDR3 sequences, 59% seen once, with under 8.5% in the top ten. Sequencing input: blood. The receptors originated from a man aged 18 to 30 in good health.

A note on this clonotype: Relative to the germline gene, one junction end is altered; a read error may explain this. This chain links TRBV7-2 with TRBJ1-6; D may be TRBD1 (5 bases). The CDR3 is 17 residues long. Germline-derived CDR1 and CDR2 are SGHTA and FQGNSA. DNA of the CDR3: TGTGCCAGCAGCTCGAATTTCTATGGGACCTATAATCCACCCCTCCACTTT. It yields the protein CASSSNFYGTYNPPLHF.

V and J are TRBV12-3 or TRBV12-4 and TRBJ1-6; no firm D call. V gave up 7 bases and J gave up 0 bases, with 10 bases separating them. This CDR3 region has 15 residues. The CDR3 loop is CASTDADSYNSPLHF. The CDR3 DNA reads TGTGCCAGCACTGATGCGGACTCCTATAATTCACCCCTCCACTTT.

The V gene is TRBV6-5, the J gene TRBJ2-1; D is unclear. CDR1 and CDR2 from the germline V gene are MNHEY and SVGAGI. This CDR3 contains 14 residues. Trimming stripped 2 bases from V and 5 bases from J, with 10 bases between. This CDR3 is CASSYGRLDNEQFF. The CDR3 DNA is TGTGCCAGCAGTTACGGGCGCTTAGACAATGAGCAGTTCTTC.

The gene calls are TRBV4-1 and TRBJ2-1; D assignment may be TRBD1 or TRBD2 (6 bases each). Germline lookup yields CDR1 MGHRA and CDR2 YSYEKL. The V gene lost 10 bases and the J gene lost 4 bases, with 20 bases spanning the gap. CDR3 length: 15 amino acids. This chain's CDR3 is CATSDPRGRYNEQFF. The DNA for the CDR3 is TGCGCCACCTCCGATCCCCGGGGGCGGTACAATGAGCAGTTCTTC.

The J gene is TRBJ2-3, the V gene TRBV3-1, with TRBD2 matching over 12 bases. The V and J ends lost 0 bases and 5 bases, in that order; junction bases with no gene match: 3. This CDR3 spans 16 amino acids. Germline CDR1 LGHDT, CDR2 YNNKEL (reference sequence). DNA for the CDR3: TGTGCCAGCAGCCAAGATGCGACTAGCGGGGGAGATACGCAGTATTTT. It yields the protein CASSQDATSGGDTQYF.

The chain's CDR3 is CASSVVASGRGTDTQYF. The DNA for the CDR3 is TGTGCCAGCAGCGTAGTGGCTAGCGGGAGGGGAACAGATACGCAGTATTTT. The chain joins TRBV9 to TRBJ2-3; 12 bases align to TRBD2. The CDR3 has 17 residues. Germline V gene sequence: CDR1 SGDLS, CDR2 YYNGEE. Germline trimming cut 0 bases from V and 3 bases from J; bases unmatched to any gene: 5.

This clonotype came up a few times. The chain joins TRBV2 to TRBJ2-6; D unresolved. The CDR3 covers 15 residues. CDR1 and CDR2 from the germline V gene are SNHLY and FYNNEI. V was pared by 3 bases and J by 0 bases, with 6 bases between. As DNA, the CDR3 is TGTGCCAGCAGTGACTGGAGCTCTGGGGCCAACGTCCTGACTTTC. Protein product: CASSDWSSGANVLTF.

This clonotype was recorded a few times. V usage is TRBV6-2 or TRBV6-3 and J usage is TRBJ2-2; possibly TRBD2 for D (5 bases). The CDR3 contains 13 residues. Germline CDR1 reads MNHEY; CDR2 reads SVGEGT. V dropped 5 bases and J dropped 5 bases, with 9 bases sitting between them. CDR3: CASSVSGTGELFF. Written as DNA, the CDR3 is TGTGCCAGCAGTGTGAGCGGAACCGGGGAGCTGTTTTTT.

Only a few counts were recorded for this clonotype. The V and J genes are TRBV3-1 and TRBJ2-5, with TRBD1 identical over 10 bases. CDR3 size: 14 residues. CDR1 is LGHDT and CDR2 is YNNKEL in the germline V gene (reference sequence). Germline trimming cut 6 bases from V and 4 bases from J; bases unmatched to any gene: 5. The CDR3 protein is CASRRQGAIETQYF. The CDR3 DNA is TGTGCCAGCAGACGACAGGGGGCTATAGAGACCCAGTACTTC.

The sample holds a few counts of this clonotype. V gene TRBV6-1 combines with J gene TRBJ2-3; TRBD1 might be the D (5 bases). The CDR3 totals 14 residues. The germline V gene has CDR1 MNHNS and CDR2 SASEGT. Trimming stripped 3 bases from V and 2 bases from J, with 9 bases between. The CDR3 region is CASSEGLDTDTQYF. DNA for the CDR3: TGTGCCAGCAGTGAGGGGCTAGACACAGATACGCAGTATTTT.

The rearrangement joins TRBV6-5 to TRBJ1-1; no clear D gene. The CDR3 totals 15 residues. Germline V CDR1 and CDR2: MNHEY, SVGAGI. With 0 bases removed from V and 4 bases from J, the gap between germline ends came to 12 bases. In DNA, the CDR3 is TGTGCCAGCAGTTACTCGGTGGGTTTGGCCACTGAAGCTTTCTTT. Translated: CASSYSVGLATEAFF.

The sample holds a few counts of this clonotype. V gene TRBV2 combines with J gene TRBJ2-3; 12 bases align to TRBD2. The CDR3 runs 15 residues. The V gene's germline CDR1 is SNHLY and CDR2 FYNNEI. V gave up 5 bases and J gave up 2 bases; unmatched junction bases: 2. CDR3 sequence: CASSTSGRPTDTQYF. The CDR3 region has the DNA TGTGCCAGCAGTACTAGCGGGAGGCCCACAGATACGCAGTATTTT.